These 17 T cell receptor beta chains share one sample of origin, sequenced in a study of human T cells and chemical hapten exposure. Each CDR3 protein gets one entry after TCRdb re-called the RACE reads with MiXCR. The sample yields tens of thousands of distinct CDR3 sequences, around 12% seen once. Time point indicated: patch test 3, about 24 weeks after DPC sensitization. As for treatment: therapeutic diphenylcyclopropenone sensitization with weekly scalp DPC. Source: whole blood, taken in connection with sensitization to the hapten diphenylcyclopropenone (DPC). The receptors derive from a man younger than 45 with alopecia areata. Some clones in this sample may be carry-over from other donors' samples.

This clonotype was seen repeatedly, ten times or more. The chain couples TRBV9 to TRBJ2-5, with D unresolved. Trimming stripped 3 bases from V and 4 bases from J, with 19 bases between. Germline CDR1 SGDLS, CDR2 YYNGEE. The CDR3 is made up of 16 amino acids. The CDR3 sequence: CASSAITGNRLETQYF. CDR3 nucleotide sequence: TGTGCCAGCAGCGCGATCACGGGTAATCGTTTAGAGACCCAGTACTTC.

This clonotype was seen at least ten times. This chain connects TRBV11-3 to TRBJ1-1; D ambiguous. V was cut by 5 bases and J by 0 bases, with 7 bases left in between. Germline-derived CDR1 and CDR2 are SGHNT and YENEEA. This CDR3 spans 13 amino acids. The CDR3: CASSIRMNTEAFF. The CDR3, as DNA: TGTGCCAGCAGCATCAGGATGAACACTGAAGCTTTCTTT.

The chain employs TRBV30 and TRBJ1-2; D possibly corresponds to TRBD1 (5 bases). The CDR3 is 14 residues long. The V end was cut by 0 bases, the J end by 4 bases, with 12 bases between. Germline CDR1 is GTSNPN and CDR2 is SVGIG (reference sequence). CDR3 region: CAWSVTPTAYGYTF. CDR3 nucleotides: TGTGCCTGGAGTGTAACCCCGACAGCCTATGGCTACACCTTC.

This clonotype was seen only a few times. The chain uses TRBV20-1 and TRBJ1-6; D gene uncertain. V gave up 0 bases and J gave up 0 bases, with 6 bases separating them. CDR1 and CDR2 (germline): DFQATT, SNEGSKA (reference sequence). CDR3 size: 15 residues. CDR3 in DNA: TGCAGTGCTAGAGAAAGGAGCTCCTATAATTCACCCCTCCACTTT. Its protein product is CSARERSSYNSPLHF.

The DNA for the CDR3 is TGTGCCAGCAGCTTTACGGGGGGAAATGAAAAACTGTTTTTT. Translated: CASSFTGGNEKLFF. This sequence joins TRBV7-2 and TRBJ1-4; tentative D call: TRBD1 (5 bases). The CDR3 is 14 residues long. V shed 3 bases and J shed 5 bases, with 10 bases lying between them. The V gene's germline CDR1 is SGHTA and CDR2 FQGNSA.

Only a few counts were recorded for this clonotype. V is TRBV2 and J is TRBJ2-7, with D perhaps matching TRBD1 (5 bases). V was trimmed by 6 bases and J by 5 bases, leaving 8 bases between them. The CDR3 runs to 11 residues. In germline, CDR1 is SNHLY, CDR2 FYNNEI. The DNA for the CDR3 is TGTGCCAGCAGAACAGGACACGAGCAGTACTTC. Translation gives CASRTGHEQYF.

This clonotype showed up many times. The V gene is TRBV5-8, the J gene TRBJ1-2; 7 positions match TRBD1. The CDR3 runs to 15 residues. Germline V lookup: CDR1 SGHTS, CDR2 YDEGEE. The trim removed 0 bases at V and 4 bases at J, leaving 6 bases unmatched. CDR3 protein: CASSLVGGGIYGYTF. DNA of the CDR3: TGTGCCAGCAGCTTGGTTGGAGGGGGCATCTATGGCTACACCTTC.

This clonotype was counted only a few times. V usage is TRBV10-3 and J usage is TRBJ2-1, with D tentatively TRBD1 (6 bases). Trimming shortened V by 0 bases and J by 8 bases, and 11 bases separated the two germline ends. CDR1 and CDR2 (germline): ENHRY, SYGVKD. The CDR3 is 14 amino acids. CDR3 nucleotide sequence: TGTGCCATCAGTGAGTCGGACAGACGGGATGAGCAGTTCTTC. Protein product: CAISESDRRDEQFF.

This clonotype was detected ten times or more. V gene TRBV27 combines with J gene TRBJ1-5; D is ambiguous. CDR1 and CDR2 (germline): MNHEY, SMNVEV (reference sequence). The CDR3 has 14 residues. Trimming shortened V by 3 bases and J by 7 bases, and 13 bases separated the two germline ends. Here the CDR3 reads CASSLEGRTQPQHF. Here the CDR3 DNA reads TGTGCCAGCAGTTTGGAGGGCAGGACGCAGCCCCAGCATTTT.

This clonotype occurred many times. The junction does not match germline at one end; this may be a read error. The chain has TRBV7-9 and TRBJ1-1; D is perhaps TRBD1 (6 bases). The V gene's germline CDR1 is SEHNR and CDR2 FQNEAQ (reference sequence). The CDR3 covers 14 residues. For the CDR3, the DNA is TGTGCCAGCAGGTTAGGGGGTTTCGACACTGAAGCTTTCTTT. Translation gives CASRLGGFDTEAFF.

This clonotype was detected only a few times. The V gene is TRBV19, the J gene TRBJ2-1; D not resolved. This CDR3 is built from 14 residues. V was clipped by 8 bases and J by 1 base, with 12 bases between them. Germline lookup yields CDR1 LNHDA and CDR2 SQIVND (reference sequence). The CDR3 coding sequence is TGTGCCAGTCATTCCGGGTCTTCCTACAATGAGCAGTTCTTC. Its translation is CASHSGSSYNEQFF.

This clonotype was seen many times. The V and J genes are TRBV6-6 and TRBJ2-2; 7 nucleotides agree with TRBD2. CDR3 length: 17 residues. Germline lookup yields CDR1 MNHNY and CDR2 SVGAGI (reference sequence). Trimming removed 5 bases from V and 3 bases from J; junction bases left unmatched: 12. The CDR3 coding sequence is TGTGCCAGCAGTAGGGGCGATTTAGGGAGGGACACCGGGGAGCTGTTTTTT. Amino acids: CASSRGDLGRDTGELFF.

This chain connects TRBV12-3 or TRBV12-4 to TRBJ1-1, with D possibly matching TRBD1 (5 bases). V gave up 8 bases and J gave up 4 bases, with 14 bases separating them. This CDR3 has 13 amino acids. CDR3 sequence reads: CASSQGRATEAFF. The CDR3 DNA follows: TGTGCCAGCTCCCAGGGACGGGCCACTGAAGCTTTCTTT.

In this sample, this clonotype turned up many times. The chain recombines TRBV20-1 with TRBJ2-1; 14 positions match TRBD2. CDR1 and CDR2 (germline): DFQATT, SNEGSKA (reference sequence). V dropped 0 bases and J dropped 10; count of bases not matched to a gene: 5. CDR3 length: 15 residues. DNA for the CDR3: TGCAGTGCTAGAGAGACTAGCGGGGGGGCCGACGAGCAGTTCTTC. Protein product: CSARETSGGADEQFF.

This clonotype was observed at least ten times. CDR3 residues: CASSLVGGEGYGYTF. Here the CDR3 DNA reads TGTGCCAGCAGCTTAGTAGGGGGCGAAGGCTATGGCTACACCTTC. The chain is built from TRBV7-2 and TRBJ1-2; 7 nucleotides align to TRBD1. The CDR3 length is 15 residues. Germline assignment: CDR1 SGHTA and CDR2 FQGNSA. Trimming at V came to 1 base and at J to 4 bases, leaving 6 bases not matched to a gene.

The rearrangement joins TRBV24-1 to TRBJ1-1, with 8 nucleotides matching TRBD1. The trim removed 2 bases at V and 0 bases at J, leaving 4 bases unmatched. CDR1 and CDR2 (germline): KGHDR, SFDVKD. The CDR3 extends over 16 amino acids. DNA of the CDR3: TGTGCCACCAGTGATTCCCGGACAGGGTTGAACACTGAAGCTTTCTTT. Protein: CATSDSRTGLNTEAFF.

The chain uses TRBV29-1 and TRBJ1-1; D ambiguous. V gave up 3 bases and J gave up 1 base, with 6 bases separating them. Germline CDR1 is SQVTM and CDR2 is ANQGSEA. The CDR3 is made up of 12 amino acids. The CDR3 loop is CSVEKGNTEAFF. CDR3 bases: TGCAGCGTTGAGAAGGGGAACACTGAAGCTTTCTTT.